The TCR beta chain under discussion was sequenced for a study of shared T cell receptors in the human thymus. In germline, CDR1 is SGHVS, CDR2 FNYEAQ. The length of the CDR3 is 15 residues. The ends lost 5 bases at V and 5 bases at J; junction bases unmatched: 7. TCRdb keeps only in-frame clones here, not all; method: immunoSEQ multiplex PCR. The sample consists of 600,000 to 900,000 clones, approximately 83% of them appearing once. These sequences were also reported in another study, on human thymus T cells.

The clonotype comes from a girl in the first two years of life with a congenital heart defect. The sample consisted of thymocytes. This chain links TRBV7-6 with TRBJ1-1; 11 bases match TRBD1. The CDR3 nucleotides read TGTGCCAGCAGCCCTGAAGGACAGGGGGCGACTGAAGCTTTCTTT. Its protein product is CASSPEGQGATEAFF.